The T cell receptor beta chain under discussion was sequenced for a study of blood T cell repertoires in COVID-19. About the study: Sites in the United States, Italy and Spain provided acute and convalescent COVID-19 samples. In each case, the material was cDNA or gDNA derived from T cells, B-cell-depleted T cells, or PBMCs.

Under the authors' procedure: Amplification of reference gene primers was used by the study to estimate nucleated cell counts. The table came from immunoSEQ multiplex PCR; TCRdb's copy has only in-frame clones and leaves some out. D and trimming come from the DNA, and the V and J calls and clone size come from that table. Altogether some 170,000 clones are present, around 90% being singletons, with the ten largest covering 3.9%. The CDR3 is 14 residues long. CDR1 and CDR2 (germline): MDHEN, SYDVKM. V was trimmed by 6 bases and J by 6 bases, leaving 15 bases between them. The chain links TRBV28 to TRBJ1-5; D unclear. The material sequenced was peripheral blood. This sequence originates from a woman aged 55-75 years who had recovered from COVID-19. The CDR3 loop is CASSLTGDGQPQHF. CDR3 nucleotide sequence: TGTGCCAGCAGCTTGACCGGGGATGGTCAGCCCCAGCATTTT.